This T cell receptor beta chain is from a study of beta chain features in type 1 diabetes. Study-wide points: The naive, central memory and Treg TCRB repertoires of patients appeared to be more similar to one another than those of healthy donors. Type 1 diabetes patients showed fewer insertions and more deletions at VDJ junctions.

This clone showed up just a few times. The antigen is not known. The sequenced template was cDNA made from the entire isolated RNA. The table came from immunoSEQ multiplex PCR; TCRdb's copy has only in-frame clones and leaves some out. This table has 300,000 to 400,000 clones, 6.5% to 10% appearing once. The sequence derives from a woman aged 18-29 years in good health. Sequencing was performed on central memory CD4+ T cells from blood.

The CDR3 here is CASSPPGQDYEQYF. The CDR3 DNA reads TGTGCCAGCAGTCCTCCGGGACAGGACTACGAGCAGTACTTC. This chain connects TRBV28 to TRBJ2-7, with TRBD1 matching over 8 bases. Germline assignment: CDR1 MDHEN and CDR2 SYDVKM. The CDR3 consists of 14 residues. The V gene end was trimmed by 5 bases and the J gene end by 3 bases; junction bases not matched to a gene: 6.